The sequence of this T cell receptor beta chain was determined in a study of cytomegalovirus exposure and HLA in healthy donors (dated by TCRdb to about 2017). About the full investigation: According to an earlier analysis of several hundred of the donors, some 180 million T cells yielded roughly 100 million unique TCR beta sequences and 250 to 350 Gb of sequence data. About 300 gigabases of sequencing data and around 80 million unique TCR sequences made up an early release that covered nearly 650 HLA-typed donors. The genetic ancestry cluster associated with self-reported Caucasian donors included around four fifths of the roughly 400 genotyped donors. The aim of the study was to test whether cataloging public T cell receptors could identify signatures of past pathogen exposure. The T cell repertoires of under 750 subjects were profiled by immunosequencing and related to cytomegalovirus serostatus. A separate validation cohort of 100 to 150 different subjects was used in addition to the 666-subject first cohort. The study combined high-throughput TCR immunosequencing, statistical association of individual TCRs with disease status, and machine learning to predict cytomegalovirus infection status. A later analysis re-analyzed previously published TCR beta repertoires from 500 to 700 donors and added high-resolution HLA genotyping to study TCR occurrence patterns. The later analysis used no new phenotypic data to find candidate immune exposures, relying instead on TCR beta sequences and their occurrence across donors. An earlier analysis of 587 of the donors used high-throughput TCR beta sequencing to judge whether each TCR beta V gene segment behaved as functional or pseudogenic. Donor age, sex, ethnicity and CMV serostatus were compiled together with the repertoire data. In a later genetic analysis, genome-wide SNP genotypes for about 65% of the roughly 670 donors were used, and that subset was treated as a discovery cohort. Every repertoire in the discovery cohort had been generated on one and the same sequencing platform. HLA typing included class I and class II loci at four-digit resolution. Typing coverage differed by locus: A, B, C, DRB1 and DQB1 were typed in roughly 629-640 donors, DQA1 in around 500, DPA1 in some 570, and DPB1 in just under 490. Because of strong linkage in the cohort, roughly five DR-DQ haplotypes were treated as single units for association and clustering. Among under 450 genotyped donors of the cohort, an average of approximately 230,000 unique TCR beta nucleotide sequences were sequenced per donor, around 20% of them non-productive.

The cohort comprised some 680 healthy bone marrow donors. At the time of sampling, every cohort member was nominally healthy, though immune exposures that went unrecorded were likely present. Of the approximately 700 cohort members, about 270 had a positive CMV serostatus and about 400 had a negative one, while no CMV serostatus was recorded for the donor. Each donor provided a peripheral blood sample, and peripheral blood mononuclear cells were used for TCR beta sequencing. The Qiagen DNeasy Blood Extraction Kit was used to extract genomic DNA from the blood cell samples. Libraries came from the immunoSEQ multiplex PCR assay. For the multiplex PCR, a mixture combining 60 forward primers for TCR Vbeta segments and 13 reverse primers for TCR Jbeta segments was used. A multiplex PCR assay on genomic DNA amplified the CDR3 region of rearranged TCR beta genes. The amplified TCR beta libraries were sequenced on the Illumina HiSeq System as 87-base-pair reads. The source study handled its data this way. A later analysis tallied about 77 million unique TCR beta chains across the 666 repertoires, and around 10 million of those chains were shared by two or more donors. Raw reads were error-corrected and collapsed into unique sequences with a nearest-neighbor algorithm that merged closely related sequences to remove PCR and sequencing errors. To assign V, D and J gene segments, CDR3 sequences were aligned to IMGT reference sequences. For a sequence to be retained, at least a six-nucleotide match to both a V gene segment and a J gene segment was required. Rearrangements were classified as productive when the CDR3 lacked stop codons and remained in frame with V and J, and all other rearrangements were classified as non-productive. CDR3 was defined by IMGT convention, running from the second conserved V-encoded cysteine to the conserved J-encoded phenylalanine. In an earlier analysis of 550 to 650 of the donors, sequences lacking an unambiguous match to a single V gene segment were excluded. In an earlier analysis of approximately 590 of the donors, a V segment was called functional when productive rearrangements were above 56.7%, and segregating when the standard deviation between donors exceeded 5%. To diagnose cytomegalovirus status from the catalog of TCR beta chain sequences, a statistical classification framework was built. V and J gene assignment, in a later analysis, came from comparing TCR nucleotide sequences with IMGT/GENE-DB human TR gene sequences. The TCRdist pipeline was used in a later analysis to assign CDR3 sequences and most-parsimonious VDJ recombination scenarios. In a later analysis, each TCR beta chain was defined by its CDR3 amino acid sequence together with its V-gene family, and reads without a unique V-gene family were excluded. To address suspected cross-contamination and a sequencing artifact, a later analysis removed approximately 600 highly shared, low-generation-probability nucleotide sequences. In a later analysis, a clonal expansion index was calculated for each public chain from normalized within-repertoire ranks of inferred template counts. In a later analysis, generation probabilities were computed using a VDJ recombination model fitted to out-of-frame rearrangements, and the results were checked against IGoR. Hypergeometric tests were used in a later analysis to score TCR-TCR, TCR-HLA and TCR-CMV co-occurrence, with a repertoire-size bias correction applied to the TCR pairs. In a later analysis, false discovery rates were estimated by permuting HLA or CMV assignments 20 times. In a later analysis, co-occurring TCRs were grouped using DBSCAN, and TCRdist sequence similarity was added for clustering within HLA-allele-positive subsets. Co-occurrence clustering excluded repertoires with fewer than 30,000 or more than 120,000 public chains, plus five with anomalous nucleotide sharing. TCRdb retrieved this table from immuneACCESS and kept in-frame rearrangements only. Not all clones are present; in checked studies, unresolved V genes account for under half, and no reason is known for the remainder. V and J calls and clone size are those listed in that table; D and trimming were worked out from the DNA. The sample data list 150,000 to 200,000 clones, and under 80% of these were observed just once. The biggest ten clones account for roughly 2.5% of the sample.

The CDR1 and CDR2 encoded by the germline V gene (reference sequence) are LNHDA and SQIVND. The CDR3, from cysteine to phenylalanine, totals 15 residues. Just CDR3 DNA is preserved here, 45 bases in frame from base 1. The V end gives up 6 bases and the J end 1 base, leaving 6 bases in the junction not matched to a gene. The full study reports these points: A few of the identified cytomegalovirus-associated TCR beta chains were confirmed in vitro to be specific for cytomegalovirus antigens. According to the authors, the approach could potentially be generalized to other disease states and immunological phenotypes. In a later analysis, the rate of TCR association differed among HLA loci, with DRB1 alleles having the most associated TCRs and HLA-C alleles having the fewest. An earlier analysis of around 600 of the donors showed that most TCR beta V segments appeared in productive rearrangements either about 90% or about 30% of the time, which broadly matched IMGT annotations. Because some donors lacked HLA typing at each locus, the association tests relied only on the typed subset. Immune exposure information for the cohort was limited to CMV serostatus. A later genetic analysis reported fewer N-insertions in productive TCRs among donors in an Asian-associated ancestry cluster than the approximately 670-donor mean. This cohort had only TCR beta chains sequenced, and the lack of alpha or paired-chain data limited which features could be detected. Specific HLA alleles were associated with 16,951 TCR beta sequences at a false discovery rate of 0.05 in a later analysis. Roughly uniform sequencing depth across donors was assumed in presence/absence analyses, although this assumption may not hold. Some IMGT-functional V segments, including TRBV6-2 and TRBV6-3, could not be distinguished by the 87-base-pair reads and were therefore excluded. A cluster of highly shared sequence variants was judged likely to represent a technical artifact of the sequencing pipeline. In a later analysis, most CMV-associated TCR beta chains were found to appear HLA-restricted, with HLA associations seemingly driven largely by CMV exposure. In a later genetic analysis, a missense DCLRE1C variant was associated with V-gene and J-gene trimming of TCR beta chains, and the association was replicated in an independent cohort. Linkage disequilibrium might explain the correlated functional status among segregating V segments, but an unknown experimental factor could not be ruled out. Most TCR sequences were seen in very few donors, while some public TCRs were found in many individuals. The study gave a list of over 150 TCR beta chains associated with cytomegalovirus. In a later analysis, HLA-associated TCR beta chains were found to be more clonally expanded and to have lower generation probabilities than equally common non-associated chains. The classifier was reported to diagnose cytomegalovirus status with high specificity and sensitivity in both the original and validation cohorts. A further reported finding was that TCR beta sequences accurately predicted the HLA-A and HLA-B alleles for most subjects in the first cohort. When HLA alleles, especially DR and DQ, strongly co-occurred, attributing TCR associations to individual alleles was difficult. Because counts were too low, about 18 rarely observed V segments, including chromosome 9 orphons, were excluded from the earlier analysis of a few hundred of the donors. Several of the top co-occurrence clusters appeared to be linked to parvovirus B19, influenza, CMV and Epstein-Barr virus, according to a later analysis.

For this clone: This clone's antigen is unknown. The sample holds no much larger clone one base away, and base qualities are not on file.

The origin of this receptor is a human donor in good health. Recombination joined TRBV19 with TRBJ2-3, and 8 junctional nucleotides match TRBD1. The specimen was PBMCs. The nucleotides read TGTGCCAGTAGATCTCCGGGACAGGGCACAGATACGCAGTATTTT. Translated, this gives CASRSPGQGTDTQYF. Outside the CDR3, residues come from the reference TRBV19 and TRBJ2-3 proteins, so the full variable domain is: DGGITQSPKYLFRKEGQNVTLSCEQNLNHDAMYWYRQDPGQGLRLIYYSQIVNDFQKGDIAEGYSVSREKKESFPLTVTSAQKNPTAFYLCASRSPGQGTDTQYFGPGTRLTVL.